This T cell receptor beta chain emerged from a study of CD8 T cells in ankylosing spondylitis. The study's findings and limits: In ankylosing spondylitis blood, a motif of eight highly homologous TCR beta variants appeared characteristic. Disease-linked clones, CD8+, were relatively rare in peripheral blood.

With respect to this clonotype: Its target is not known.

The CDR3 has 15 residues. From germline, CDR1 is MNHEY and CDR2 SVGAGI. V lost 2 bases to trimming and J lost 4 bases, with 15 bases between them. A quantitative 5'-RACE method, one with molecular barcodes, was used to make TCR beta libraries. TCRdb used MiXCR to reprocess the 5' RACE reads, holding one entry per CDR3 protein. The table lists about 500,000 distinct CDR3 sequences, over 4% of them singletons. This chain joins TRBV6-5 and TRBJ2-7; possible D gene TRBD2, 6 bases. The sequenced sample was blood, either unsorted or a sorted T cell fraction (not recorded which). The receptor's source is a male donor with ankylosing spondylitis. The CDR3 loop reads CASSYKLAWSYEQYF. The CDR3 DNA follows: TGTGCCAGCAGTTACAAACTAGCTTGGTCGTACGAGCAGTACTTC.